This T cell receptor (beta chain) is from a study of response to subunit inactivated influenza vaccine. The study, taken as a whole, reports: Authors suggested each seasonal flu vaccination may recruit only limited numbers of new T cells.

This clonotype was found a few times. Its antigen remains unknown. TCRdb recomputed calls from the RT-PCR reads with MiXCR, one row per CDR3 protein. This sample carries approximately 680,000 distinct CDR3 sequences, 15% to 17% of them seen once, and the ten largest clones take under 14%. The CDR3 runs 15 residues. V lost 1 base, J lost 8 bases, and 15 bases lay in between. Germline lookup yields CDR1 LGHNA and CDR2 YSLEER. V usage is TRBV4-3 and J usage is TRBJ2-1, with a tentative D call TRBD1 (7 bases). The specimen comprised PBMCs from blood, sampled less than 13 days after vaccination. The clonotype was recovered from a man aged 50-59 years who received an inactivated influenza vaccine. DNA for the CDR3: TGCGCCAGCAGCCAAGGACAGGGAGGACAATATGAGCAGTTCTTC. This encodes CASSQGQGGQYEQFF.